Presented here are 12 T cell receptor beta chains from one specimen sequenced in a study of OX40 agonist ivuxolimab in advanced cancers. Profiled with immunoSEQ multiplex PCR; TCRdb holds only in-frame clones, not every one. Counted here are 90,000 to 100,000 clones, around 85% occurring once; the ten biggest clones make up roughly 3.8%. The sequencing used CD4+ or CD8+ T cells sorted from blood, collected in a trial of the OX40 agonist ivuxolimab. Receptor source: an adult with an advanced solid tumor such as melanoma, head and neck, liver or kidney cancer.

The chain couples TRBV11-3 to TRBJ2-1; TRBD2 aligns across 7 bases. Germline CDR1 SGHNT, CDR2 YENEEA. CDR3 length: 14 amino acids. Trimming removed 8 bases from V and 1 base from J; junction bases left unmatched: 5. The CDR3: CASAMGGSYNEQFF. In DNA form, the CDR3 reads TGTGCCAGCGCCATGGGAGGGTCCTACAATGAGCAGTTCTTC.

The genes are TRBV18 and TRBJ2-2, with no clear D. V dropped 5 bases and J dropped 0 bases, with 10 bases sitting between them. CDR3 size: 15 residues. Germline assignment: CDR1 KGHSH and CDR2 LQKENI. The chain's CDR3 is CASSTLPPNTGELFF. CDR3 coding DNA: TGTGCCAGCTCAACCCTTCCTCCGAACACCGGGGAGCTGTTTTTT. Full variable domain (rest looked up from reference TRBV18 and TRBJ2-2): NAGVMQNPRHLVRRRGQEARLRCSPMKGHSHVYWYRQLPEEGLKFMVYLQKENIIDESGMPKERFSAEFPKEGPSILRIQQVVRGDSAAYFCASSTLPPNTGELFFGEGSRLTVL.

The V and J genes are TRBV11-2 and TRBJ2-1; possible D gene TRBD2, 6 bases. CDR3 length: 18 amino acids. V was trimmed by 3 bases and J by 0 bases, leaving 18 bases between them. Germline CDR1 is SGHAT and CDR2 is FQNNGV. CDR3 bases: TGTGCCAGCAGCTTTAGGAGGGCTCTATCCCTCTCCTACAATGAGCAGTTCTTC. Translation gives CASSFRRALSLSYNEQFF.

The chain employs TRBV5-5 and TRBJ1-2, with D possibly TRBD1 on 6 matching bases. Between the trimmed V and J ends, which lost 4 bases and 12 bases, there was a span of 34 bases. The CDR3 is 18 amino acids. Germline values: CDR1 SGHKS, CDR2 YYEKEE (reference sequence). CDR3 sequence (DNA): TGTGCCAGCAGCCCCTTACTACGGGGGGGCAGCCGGTGGTCCTTGCACACCTTC. As protein: CASSPLLRGGSRWSLHTF.

The rearrangement links TRBV5-1 to TRBJ2-5; 8 bases are shared with TRBD2. V lost 4 bases, J lost 4 bases, and 6 bases stayed unmatched. Germline V gene data show CDR1 as SGHRS and CDR2 as YFSETQ. The CDR3 contains 14 residues. CDR3 DNA: TGCGCCAGCAGCGCGGGACTAGTCGGAGAGACCCAGTACTTC. Translating it yields CASSAGLVGETQYF.

This clone showed up just a few times. This chain uses TRBV12-5 with TRBJ2-2; TRBD2 matches 12 bases. The CDR3 runs 19 residues. Germline V gene lookup returns CDR1 LGHNT and CDR2 FRNRAP. Trimming removed 3 bases from V and 5 bases from J; junction bases left unmatched: 13. The CDR3 here is CASGLGTRLAGDLTGELFF. Here the CDR3 DNA reads TGTGCTAGTGGTTTAGGTACACGACTAGCGGGAGATTTGACCGGGGAGCTGTTTTTT.

CDR3 sequence: CASSPLGLGQRLFF. CDR3 coding DNA: TGTGCCAGCAGCCCATTGGGACTGGGGCAGCGACTGTTTTTT. The chain carries TRBV7-8 and TRBJ1-4, with a possible D match to TRBD1 (5 bases). Germline CDR1 SGHVS, CDR2 FQNEAQ. Trimming left V 5 bases short and J 13 bases short, with 20 bases between. CDR3 size: 14 residues.

The V call is TRBV30, the J call TRBJ1-4; 8 bases align to TRBD1. Germline lookup yields CDR1 GTSNPN and CDR2 SVGIG (reference sequence). CDR3 length equals 14 residues. Trimming removed 0 bases from V and 5 bases from J; junction bases left unmatched: 2. CDR3 sequence: CAWSVRTGNEKLFF. CDR3 sequence (DNA): TGTGCCTGGAGTGTTCGGACAGGGAATGAAAAACTGTTTTTT.

The CDR3 protein is CASSQGQGVTTNEKLFF. The CDR3 bases are TGTGCCAGCAGCCAAGGGCAGGGGGTTACAACTAATGAAAAACTGTTTTTT. The chain recombines TRBV4-2 with TRBJ1-4, with TRBD1 identical over 7 bases. Germline V gene data show CDR1 as LGHNA and CDR2 as YNFKEQ. This CDR3 is 17 amino acids long. V shed 1 base, J shed 0 bases, and the junction held 5 bases outside the gene matches.

The chain links TRBV6-1 to TRBJ1-3; D remains unclear. The length of the CDR3 is 13 residues. V was cut by 2 bases and J by 5 bases, with 7 bases left in between. Per germline, CDR1 MNHNS and CDR2 SASEGT. The CDR3 DNA reads TGTGCCAGCAGTGAATCACCGAGAAACACCATATATTTT. Translating gives CASSESPRNTIYF.

This chain joins TRBV4-2 and TRBJ1-2; 10 bases are a match to TRBD1. Losses at the gene ends were 4 bases for V and 3 bases for J; bases not matched to a gene: 2. This CDR3 is 14 amino acids long. Germline CDR1 reads LGHNA; CDR2 reads YNFKEQ. The CDR3 sequence is CASSLGQGDYGYTF. CDR3 coding DNA: TGTGCCAGCAGCCTCGGACAGGGGGACTATGGCTACACCTTC.

This chain joins TRBV19 and TRBJ1-5; weak D call: TRBD1 (6 bases). Germline assignment: CDR1 LNHDA and CDR2 SQIVND (reference sequence). V was trimmed by 6 bases and J by 7 bases, leaving 16 bases between them. The CDR3 totals 14 residues. The CDR3 DNA is TGTGCCAGTAGACACAGGGAAAGGGGACAGCCCCAGCATTTT. Translation gives CASRHRERGQPQHF.